These T cell receptor beta chains were read from a single sample in a study of blood T cells in healthy people across ages. TCRdb recomputed calls from the 5' RACE reads with MiXCR, one row per CDR3 protein. The sample yields about a million distinct CDR3 sequences, roughly 51% seen once. The sample taken for sequencing was blood. Every receptor here comes from a woman aged 55-69 years in good health. Each CDR3 is given with its conserved first and last residue. D genes are given only for firm matches. Size values are once, few and many counts, or a class for expanded clones, and some rows have none.

>TRBV7-9|TRBJ2-1|-|-
CASSAVGGAYNEQFF
TGTGCCAGCAGCGCAGTGGGGGGAGCTTACAATGAGCAGTTCTTC
>TRBV3-1|TRBJ2-2|-|-
CASSQVQAGELFF
TGTGCCAGCAGCCAAGTGCAGGCCGGGGAGCTGTTTTTT
>TRBV12-3/TRBV12-4|TRBJ2-1|TRBD2|-
CASTQTSGSDEQFF
TGTGCCAGCACCCAGACTAGCGGGAGCGATGAGCAGTTCTTC
>TRBV7-2|TRBJ2-3|TRBD1|-
CASSLVLGQAADTQYF
TGTGCCAGCAGCTTAGTGCTAGGACAGGCAGCAGATACGCAGTATTTT
>TRBV18|TRBJ2-1|TRBD2|-
CASSPRPSGNIFNEQFF
TGTGCCAGCTCACCACGGCCTAGCGGGAATATCTTCAATGAGCAGTTCTTC
>TRBV5-1|TRBJ1-1|TRBD1|few
CASSLEGGVYRTEAFF
TGCGCCAGCAGCTTGGAAGGGGGCGTTTATCGCACTGAAGCTTTCTTT
>TRBV20-1|TRBJ1-5|TRBD1|few
CSATHRGKPQHF
TGCAGTGCTACCCACAGGGGTAAGCCCCAGCATTTT
>TRBV24-1|TRBJ2-4|-|few
CATSDLDMDIQYF
TGTGCCACCAGTGACCTTGACATGGACATTCAGTACTTC
>TRBV10-2|TRBJ2-7|-|few
CASSVGLFSYEQYF
TGCGCCAGCAGTGTGGGTCTTTTCTCCTACGAGCAGTACTTC
>TRBV7-6|TRBJ1-1|-|-
CASSRRQTNTEAFF
TGTGCCAGCAGCCGCAGACAGACAAACACTGAAGCTTTCTTT
>TRBV10-3|TRBJ2-2|TRBD1|-
CAISFGQGVDTGELFF
TGTGCCATCAGTTTTGGACAGGGGGTCGACACCGGGGAGCTGTTTTTT
>TRBV27|TRBJ2-1|TRBD2|few
CASRRLAGGSNEQFF
TGTGCCAGCCGACGACTAGCGGGAGGTTCCAATGAGCAGTTCTTC
>TRBV11-2|TRBJ2-5|-|-
CASLISGEDEQYF
TGTGCCAGTCTTATATCAGGTGAGGATGAGCAGTACTTC
>TRBV24-1|TRBJ2-7|TRBD2|-
CATSGRLAGGKVYEQYF
TGTGCCACCAGTGGGCGACTAGCGGGAGGGAAAGTCTATGAGCAGTACTTC
>TRBV12-3/TRBV12-4|TRBJ2-7|TRBD2|few
CASSPSASGVYEQYF
TGTGCCAGCAGCCCTTCGGCTAGCGGCGTCTACGAGCAGTACTTC
>TRBV5-1|TRBJ2-1|TRBD2|-
CASSSEGTSDNEQFF
TGCGCCAGCAGCAGCGAAGGGACTAGCGACAATGAGCAGTTCTTC
>TRBV5-1|TRBJ2-1|-|once
CASSSWSGYEQFF
TGCGCCAGCAGCTCCTGGAGCGGATACGAGCAGTTCTTC
>TRBV7-9|TRBJ1-2|-|few
CASSNPVQGSYTF
TGTGCCAGCAGTAACCCCGTCCAGGGGAGCTACACCTTC
>TRBV7-9|TRBJ2-6|-|-
CASSSDRGSGANVLTF
TGTGCCAGCAGCTCTGATCGGGGCTCCGGGGCCAACGTCCTGACTTTC
>TRBV4-1|TRBJ2-7|TRBD2|few
CASSQLAGAIYEQYF
TGCGCCAGCAGCCAATTAGCGGGAGCGATCTACGAGCAGTACTTC
>TRBV5-1|TRBJ2-5|-|-
CASSLDRVGQETQYF
TGCGCCAGCAGCTTGGACAGGGTCGGACAAGAGACCCAGTACTTC
>TRBV6-2/TRBV6-3|TRBJ2-4|TRBD2|-
CASSTIAGGPGIQYF
TGTGCCAGCAGTACTATAGCGGGAGGGCCAGGCATTCAGTACTTC
>TRBV30|TRBJ2-3|-|-
CAWSEGQRTDTQYF
TGTGCCTGGAGTGAGGGGCAGCGCACAGATACGCAGTATTTT
>TRBV29-1|TRBJ2-3|TRBD2|-
CSVVWSGGDGDTQYF
TGCAGCGTGGTATGGTCGGGGGGGGATGGAGATACGCAGTATTTT
>TRBV6-5|TRBJ2-4|-|-
CASSFGGAWEQYF
TGTGCCAGCAGTTTCGGGGGCGCTTGGGAGCAGTACTTC
>TRBV27|TRBJ2-1|-|-
CASIANTGTASVEQFF
TGTGCCAGCATTGCCAACACCGGGACTGCCTCGGTCGAGCAGTTCTTC
>TRBV28|TRBJ2-3|-|once
CASRATEAAPGTDTQYF
TGTGCCAGCAGGGCCACGGAGGCTGCCCCTGGCACAGATACGCAGTATTTT
>TRBV7-9|TRBJ2-3|-|-
CASSFTRAGPSTDTQYF
TGTGCCAGCAGCTTCACGCGGGCAGGGCCTAGCACAGATACGCAGTATTTT
>TRBV20-1|TRBJ2-1|-|-
CSAHGRRDEQFF
TGCAGTGCTCACGGCAGAAGGGATGAGCAGTTCTTC
>TRBV7-2|TRBJ2-3|-|-
CAGSLMETDTQYF
TGTGCCGGCAGCTTAATGGAGACAGATACGCAGTATTTT
>TRBV7-2|TRBJ1-5|-|few
CASSLPGFNQPQHF
TGTGCCAGCAGCTTACCAGGCTTCAATCAGCCCCAGCATTTT